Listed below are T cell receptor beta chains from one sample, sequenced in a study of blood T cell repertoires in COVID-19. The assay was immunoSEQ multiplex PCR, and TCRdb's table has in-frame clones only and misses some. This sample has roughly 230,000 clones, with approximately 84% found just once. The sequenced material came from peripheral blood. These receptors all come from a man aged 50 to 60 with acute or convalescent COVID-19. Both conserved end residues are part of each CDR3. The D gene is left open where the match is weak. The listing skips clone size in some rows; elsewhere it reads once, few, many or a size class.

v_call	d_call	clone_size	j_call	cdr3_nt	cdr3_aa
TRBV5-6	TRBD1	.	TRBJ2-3	TGTGCCAGCAGCTTTGACAGGGCAGATACGCAGTATTTT	CASSFDRADTQYF
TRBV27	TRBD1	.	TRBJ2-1	TGTGCCAGCAGTTTGACAGGGGTTTGGGATGAGCAGTTCTTC	CASSLTGVWDEQFF
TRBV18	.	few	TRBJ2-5	TGTGCCAGCTCACCACAAGGTGGAGACCAAGAGACCCAGTACTTC	CASSPQGGDQETQYF
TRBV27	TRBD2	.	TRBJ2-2	TGTGCCAGCAGTTTTTTCGGGGGAGGGACCGGGGAGCTGTTTTTT	CASSFFGGGTGELFF
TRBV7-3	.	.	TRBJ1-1	TGTGCCAGCAGTCAAAACCTCGGGACAACGGAAGCTTTCTTT	CASSQNLGTTEAFF
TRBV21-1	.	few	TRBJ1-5	TGTGCCAGCAGGGATTCGAGGGGGGGGCTGAGCAATCAGCCCCAGCATTTT	CASRDSRGGLSNQPQHF
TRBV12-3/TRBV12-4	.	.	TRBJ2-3	TGTGCCAGCAGTTTGGCCACAGATACGCAGTATTTT	CASSLATDTQYF
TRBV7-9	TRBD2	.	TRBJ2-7	TGTGCCAGCAGCTTAGGGCTCCGGGGGGGCTCCGAGCAGTACTTC	CASSLGLRGGSEQYF
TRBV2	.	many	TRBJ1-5	TGTGCCAGCAGTGAGGGAGATAGCAATCAGCCCCAGCATTTT	CASSEGDSNQPQHF
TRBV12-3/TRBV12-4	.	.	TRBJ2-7	TGTGCCAGCAGTTTTGGGGGCGGCGAGCAGTACTTC	CASSFGGGEQYF
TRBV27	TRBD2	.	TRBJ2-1	TGTGCCAGCAGGTTGGCTAGCGGGGCCCACAATGAGCAGTTCTTC	CASRLASGAHNEQFF
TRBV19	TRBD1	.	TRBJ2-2	TGTGCCAGTAGTATCGGACAGGGAGAGGGCACCGGGGAGCTGTTTTTT	CASSIGQGEGTGELFF
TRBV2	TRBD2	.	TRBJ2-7	TGTGCCAGCACACCAAGACTAGCGTCCTACGAGCAGTACTTC	CASTPRLASYEQYF
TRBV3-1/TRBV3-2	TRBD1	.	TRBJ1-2	TGTGCCAGCAGCCAGGACAGGGGAGTCTATGGCTACACCTTC	CASSQDRGVYGYTF
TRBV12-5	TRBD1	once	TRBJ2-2	TGTGCTAGTGGTTTGGCCGTAAGCTCCGAGGGGGCAGGGTACACCGGGGAGCTGTTTTTT	CASGLAVSSEGAGYTGELFF
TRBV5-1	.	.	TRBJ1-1	TGCGCCAGCAGCCCCGTACAGAGCACTGAAGCTTTCTTT	CASSPVQSTEAFF
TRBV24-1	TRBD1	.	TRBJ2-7	TGTGCCACCAGTGCAGCACCGGGACAGGGGAACACGGGCTACGAGCAGTACTTC	CATSAAPGQGNTGYEQYF
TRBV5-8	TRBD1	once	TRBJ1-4	TGTGCCAGCAGCCCTAACAGGGGGGTAAATGAAAAACTGTTTTTT	CASSPNRGVNEKLFF
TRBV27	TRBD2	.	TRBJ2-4	TGTGCCAGCAGTTTGATAGCGGGAGGCCTTAAAGCGCACTTC	CASSLIAGGLKAHF
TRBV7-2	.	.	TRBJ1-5	TGTGCCAGCTCCGCAGGGCTTAATCAGCCCCAGCATTTT	CASSAGLNQPQHF
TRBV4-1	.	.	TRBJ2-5	TGCGCCAGCAGCCCAAGAAGAGGTGGGGGCAGAGAGGAGACCCAGTACTTC	CASSPRRGGGREETQYF
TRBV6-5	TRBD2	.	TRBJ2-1	TGTGCCAGCAGTTCGTCCGGACTAGCGGGGGGTAATGAGCAGTTCTTC	CASSSSGLAGGNEQFF
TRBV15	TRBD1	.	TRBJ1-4	TGTGCCACCAGCAAAATGGACAGGAGGAGCGAAAAACTGTTTTTT	CATSKMDRRSEKLFF
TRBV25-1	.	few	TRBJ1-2	TGTGCCAGCAGTGAACAGGGCCACTATGGCTACACCTTC	CASSEQGHYGYTF
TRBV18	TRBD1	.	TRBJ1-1	TGTGCCAGCTCACGATCGAGGGGGACAGGGCTCACTGAAGCTTTCTTT	CASSRSRGTGLTEAFF
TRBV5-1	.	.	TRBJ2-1	TGCGCCAGCAGCACGACTAGCTCCTACAATGAGCAGTTCTTC	CASSTTSSYNEQFF
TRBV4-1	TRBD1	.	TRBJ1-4	TGCGCCAGCAGTTCGGACAGGGGACGGGAAAAACTGTTTTTT	CASSSDRGREKLFF
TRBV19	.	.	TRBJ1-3	TGTGCCAGTCGCGAACTAGGAACGGGAAACACCATATATTTT	CASRELGTGNTIYF